Shown below are 29 T cell receptor beta chains from a single sample sequenced in a study of T cell repertoires in cytomegalovirus infection. Antigen specificity for these receptors is unknown. From the reads, TCRdb called clonotypes with MiXCR, one entry per CDR3 protein. The table shows 800,000 to 950,000 distinct CDR3 sequences, with 30% to 35% occurring only once. Sequences were derived from cultured CD8+ T cells from PBMCs, sampled from culture after CMV antigen stimulation. The receptors stem from a human donor in good health (CMV status not recorded). Some clones in this sample may be carry-over from other donors' samples.

V and J are TRBV5-6 and TRBJ2-7; D call uncertain. The CDR3 covers 18 residues. The V gene's germline CDR1 is SGHDT and CDR2 YYEEEE. Trimming cost V 4 bases and J 2 bases, with 25 bases left between them. This CDR3 reads CASSPVSLEMEVPYEQYV. The CDR3 coding sequence is TGTGCCAGCAGCCCGGTTTCGCTAGAAATGGAAGTCCCCTACGAGCAGTACGTC.

This clonotype was observed a handful of times. An end of the junction differs from the germline gene, which may be a read error. The chain recombines TRBV7-7 with TRBJ2-3; D possibly corresponds to TRBD1 (6 bases). This CDR3 region has 14 residues. Germline CDR1 and CDR2: SSHAT and FNYEAQ (reference sequence). CDR3 nucleotide sequence: TGTGCTAGCAGCTCAAAGGGGGGCACAGATACGCAGTATTTT. Translation: CASSSKGGTDTQYF. Full variable domain (rest looked up from reference TRBV7-7 and TRBJ2-3): GAGVSQSPRYKVTKRGQDVTLRCDPISSHATLYWYQQALGQGPEFLTYFNYEAQPDKSGLPSDRFSAERPEGSISTLTIQRTEQRDSAMYRCASSSKGGTDTQYFGPGTRLTVL.

V usage is TRBV6-1 and J usage is TRBJ2-5, with D possibly matching TRBD1 (6 bases). Trimming cost V 6 bases and J 1 base, with 12 bases left between them. This CDR3 comprises 14 residues. The germline V gene encodes CDR1 MNHNS and CDR2 SASEGT. The CDR3 region is CASRERGIQETQYF. DNA for the CDR3: TGTGCCAGCAGGGAGAGGGGGATCCAAGAGACCCAGTACTTC.

This clonotype was recorded many times. The chain couples TRBV7-9 to TRBJ2-5; no clear D. Germline-derived CDR1 and CDR2 are SEHNR and FQNEAQ (reference sequence). Trimming removed 4 bases at V and 3 bases at J, with 9 bases between. The CDR3 extends over 13 amino acids. CDR3 sequence reads: CASSWSTEETQYF. The CDR3 DNA reads as TGTGCCAGCAGCTGGTCTACGGAAGAGACCCAGTACTTC.

This rearrangement joins TRBV20-1 to TRBJ2-7; 7 bases map to TRBD1. CDR3 size: 12 residues. V shed 6 bases, J shed 4 bases, and the junction held 6 bases outside the gene matches. Germline V gene lookup returns CDR1 DFQATT and CDR2 SNEGSKA (reference sequence). The CDR3, as DNA: TGCAGTGCGACCGGGACAGAATACGAGCAGTACTTC. Translation: CSATGTEYEQYF.

V gene TRBV5-1 combines with J gene TRBJ2-7, with D possibly matching TRBD2 (5 bases). The germline V gene has CDR1 SGHRS and CDR2 YFSETQ. The CDR3 totals 14 residues. Trimming took off 3 bases at V and 4 bases at J, with 14 bases between the two ends. The CDR3 here is CASSSPDSGYEQYF. CDR3 DNA: TGCGCCAGCAGCTCCCCCGACTCGGGGTACGAGCAGTACTTC.

The V call is TRBV6-2 or TRBV6-3, the J call TRBJ2-1, with 11 bases aligning to TRBD2. The V and J ends lost 6 bases and 7 bases, in that order; junction bases with no gene match: 14. CDR1 and CDR2 (germline): MNHEY, SVGEGT. The CDR3 covers 17 residues. CDR3 in DNA: TGTGCCAGCAGAGCGCTAGCGGGAGGTAATTTGGGTAATGAGCAGTTCTTC. Translated: CASRALAGGNLGNEQFF.

In DNA form, the CDR3 reads TGTGCCAGCAGTTACGTGGGACAGGGAGACGGCTACACCTTC. It translates to CASSYVGQGDGYTF. The chain combines TRBV6-6 with TRBJ1-2, with TRBD1 matching over 9 bases. The CDR3 loop spans 14 amino acids. In germline, CDR1 is MNHNY, CDR2 SVGAGI (reference sequence). V dropped 2 bases and J dropped 8; count of bases not matched to a gene: 6.

Only a few counts were recorded for this clonotype. DNA of the CDR3: TGCGCCAGCAGCCACCCAGGGTTGGGTAAGAACACTGAAGCTTTCTTT. Its protein is CASSHPGLGKNTEAFF. The J gene is TRBJ1-1, the V gene TRBV4-1; tentatively, D is TRBD1 (5 bases). CDR1 MGHRA and CDR2 YSYEKL come from the germline V gene. The CDR3 consists of 16 residues. Trimming left V 3 bases short and J 1 base short, with 15 bases between.

The chain links TRBV12-3 or TRBV12-4 to TRBJ1-2; no clear D gene. V lost 6 bases and J 5 bases, leaving 10 bases between the germline ends. The CDR3 is made up of 12 amino acids. CDR3 region: CASSPLSYGYTF. The CDR3 DNA is TGTGCCAGCAGCCCCCTCTCGTATGGCTACACCTTC.

The rearrangement uses TRBV12-3 or TRBV12-4 and TRBJ1-2; 7 bases map to TRBD1. The CDR3 extends over 13 amino acids. The trim removed 6 bases at V and 6 bases at J, leaving 7 bases unmatched. CDR3 in amino acids: CASSLGQVDGYTF. Written as DNA, the CDR3 is TGTGCCAGCAGCCTTGGACAGGTGGATGGCTACACCTTC.

This chain joins TRBV6-5 and TRBJ1-2; D remains unclear. Germline CDR1 reads MNHEY; CDR2 reads SVGAGI. The CDR3 has 15 amino acids. Between the trimmed V and J ends, which lost 0 bases and 8 bases, there was a span of 16 bases. Here the CDR3 reads CASSYSSPLGEGYTF. For the CDR3, the DNA is TGTGCCAGCAGTTACTCGAGCCCTCTTGGGGAGGGCTACACCTTC.

This clonotype was recorded at least ten times. The chain carries TRBV19 and TRBJ2-7, with D unclear. The length of the CDR3 is 12 residues. Trimming took 3 bases from V and 6 from J, leaving 9 bases between them. CDR1 and CDR2 from the germline V gene are LNHDA and SQIVND (reference sequence). The DNA for the CDR3 is TGTGCCAGTAGTATCCTAAACGGCGAGCAGTACTTC. It specifies CASSILNGEQYF.

The CDR3 region has the DNA TGTGCCAGCAGCTTAGGGGGTTGGGCTTTCTTT. As protein: CASSLGGWAFF. The rearrangement links TRBV11-2 to TRBJ1-1; D gene unclear. CDR1 SGHAT and CDR2 FQNNGV come from the germline V gene. Trimming removed 1 base at V and 11 bases at J, with 8 bases between. The CDR3 consists of 11 residues. Combining the CDR3 with reference TRBV11-2 and TRBJ1-1 gives the whole variable domain EAGVAQSPRYKIIEKRQSVAFWCNPISGHATLYWYQQILGQGPKLLIQFQNNGVVDDSQLPKDRFSAERLKGVDSTLKIQPAKLEDSAVYLCASSLGGWAFFGQGTRLTVV.

A few counts support this clonotype. V is TRBV12-3 or TRBV12-4 and J is TRBJ1-2; perhaps TRBD1 as D (6 bases). Trimming took off 1 base at V and 10 bases at J, with 10 bases between the two ends. The CDR3 spans 12 residues. Here the CDR3 reads CASSLGQEAYTF. CDR3 coding DNA: TGTGCCAGCAGTTTAGGACAGGAAGCCTACACCTTC.

The chain employs TRBV9 and TRBJ1-3; D uncertain. The V end lost 4 bases, the J end lost 2 bases, and 19 bases lay between the germline ends. The CDR3 totals 17 residues. The V gene's germline CDR1 is SGDLS and CDR2 YYNGEE. The CDR3 region has the DNA TGTGCCAGCAGCCCCCCGGAGGAGGAAGGTACTGGAAACACCATATATTTT. It codes for CASSPPEEEGTGNTIYF.

The V and J genes are TRBV6-1 and TRBJ2-7; the D is unclear. The CDR3 spans 13 residues. Trimming took off 5 bases at V and 1 base at J, with 9 bases between the two ends. CDR1 and CDR2 from the germline V gene are MNHNS and SASEGT. The DNA for the CDR3 is TGTGCCAGCAGTTTGACACGGTCCTACGAGCAGTACGTC. The encoded protein is CASSLTRSYEQYV.

The CDR3 nucleotides are TGCAGTGCTAGCGACGACCGGGACTATCAATTCTTC. Protein product: CSASDDRDYQFF. The chain combines TRBV20-1 with TRBJ2-1; TRBD2 matches 7 bases. There are 12 residues in the CDR3. Germline-derived CDR1 and CDR2 are DFQATT and SNEGSKA (reference sequence). V lost 3 bases and J lost 16; bases outside the gene matches: 12.

V and J are TRBV27 and TRBJ2-2, with D possibly being TRBD1 (7 bases). Germline values: CDR1 MNHEY, CDR2 SMNVEV (reference sequence). V shed 5 bases and J shed 4 bases, with 14 bases lying between them. CDR3 size: 15 residues. The DNA of the CDR3 is TGTGCCAGCAGTGATCGACAGGGACTCACCGGGGAGCTGTTTTTT. This codes for CASSDRQGLTGELFF.

This clonotype was detected a few times. This chain joins TRBV5-4 and TRBJ1-3; D remains ambiguous. Germline loops: CDR1 SGHNT, CDR2 YYREEE (reference sequence). The length of the CDR3 is 14 residues. V was clipped by 2 bases and J by 6 bases, with 12 bases between them. The CDR3 reads CASSFTTEENTIYF. The DNA of the CDR3 is TGTGCCAGCAGCTTTACTACTGAAGAAAACACCATATATTTT.

This chain links TRBV19 with TRBJ1-1, with 8 nucleotides matching TRBD1. Germline trimming cut 2 bases from V and 13 bases from J; bases unmatched to any gene: 6. The length of the CDR3 is 12 residues. CDR1 is LNHDA, CDR2 SQIVND, per germline (reference sequence). The CDR3 here is CASSISGQVFFF. The CDR3 DNA follows: TGTGCCAGTAGTATATCGGGACAGGTGTTTTTCTTT.

This clonotype occurred many times. J is TRBJ2-2 and V is TRBV7-9, with 10 bases fitting TRBD1. Trimming at V came to 5 bases and at J to 4 bases, leaving 1 base not matched to a gene. The germline V gene encodes CDR1 SEHNR and CDR2 FQNEAQ (reference sequence). The CDR3 is 14 amino acids. CDR3 amino acids: CASSGTGATGELFF. The DNA for the CDR3 is TGTGCCAGCAGCGGGACAGGGGCCACCGGGGAGCTGTTTTTT. The entire variable domain, with the rest obtained from reference TRBV7-9 and TRBJ2-2, is as follows: DTGVSQNPRHKITKRGQNVTFRCDPISEHNRLYWYRQTLGQGPEFLTYFQNEAQLEKSRLLSDRFSAERPKGSFSTLEIQRTEQGDSAMYLCASSGTGATGELFFGEGSRLTVL.

This clonotype was seen at least ten times. The chain recombines TRBV12-3 or TRBV12-4 with TRBJ1-1; 8 bases line up with TRBD1. This CDR3 region has 13 residues. With 6 bases clipped from V and 7 bases from J, the junction kept 7 bases outside the gene matches. Here the CDR3 DNA reads TGTGCCAGCAGCGTGACAGGGGTTGGTGAAGCTTTCTTT. It encodes CASSVTGVGEAFF.

V and J are TRBV29-1 and TRBJ1-2, with TRBD1 matching over 7 bases. Germline CDR1 reads SQVTM; CDR2 reads ANQGSEA. The junction had 25 bases not matched to a gene; V was cut back by 6 bases and J by 3 bases. The CDR3 is 19 residues long. CDR3 coding DNA: TGCAGCGTCGAAAATAAACTGGGGGACAGAGCCGCGGTATACTATGGCTACACCTTC. Translation gives CSVENKLGDRAAVYYGYTF.

This clonotype was seen a few times. V and J are TRBV12-3 or TRBV12-4 and TRBJ1-1; D call uncertain. Trimming took 3 bases from V and 4 from J, leaving 9 bases between them. CDR3 length: 13 amino acids. The CDR3 region has the DNA TGTGCCAGCAGTTTGAGGGATCTCACTGAAGCTTTCTTT. Residues: CASSLRDLTEAFF.

This rearrangement joins TRBV6-6 to TRBJ1-4; no firm D call. CDR1 is MNHNY and CDR2 is SVGAGI in the germline V gene (reference sequence). The CDR3 sequence is 16 residues long. Trimming pared 2 bases from V and 0 bases from J, leaving 10 bases between. For the CDR3, the DNA is TGTGCCAGCAGTTACCGGGCGCGGGCAACTAATGAAAAACTGTTTTTT. Protein product: CASSYRARATNEKLFF.

This chain connects TRBV7-9 to TRBJ2-4; 7 nucleotides line up with TRBD1. CDR3 length: 14 amino acids. Germline V gene lookup returns CDR1 SEHNR and CDR2 FQNEAQ (reference sequence). J was trimmed by 7 bases and V by 4 bases; bases with no gene match: 7. The CDR3 DNA sequence: TGTGCCAGCAGCTCCGGGACAGAGGGGAACATTCAGTACTTC. The encoded protein is CASSSGTEGNIQYF.

The V call is TRBV27, the J call TRBJ2-7; perhaps TRBD1 as D (5 bases). This CDR3 is 12 amino acids long. Trimming took off 8 bases at V and 2 bases at J, with 10 bases between the two ends. Germline assignment: CDR1 MNHEY and CDR2 SMNVEV (reference sequence). Here the CDR3 reads CASQTGTYEQYF. The CDR3 DNA sequence: TGTGCCAGCCAAACAGGTACCTACGAGCAGTACTTC.

The chain has TRBV29-1 and TRBJ2-1; possible D gene TRBD2, 5 bases. V was shortened by 3 bases and J by 9 bases, with 18 bases between the two germline ends. The CDR3 has 14 residues. Per germline, CDR1 SQVTM and CDR2 ANQGSEA. The CDR3 sequence is CSVEGYGESTEQFF. The CDR3 nucleotides read TGCAGCGTTGAGGGCTACGGGGAGAGCACTGAGCAGTTCTTC.